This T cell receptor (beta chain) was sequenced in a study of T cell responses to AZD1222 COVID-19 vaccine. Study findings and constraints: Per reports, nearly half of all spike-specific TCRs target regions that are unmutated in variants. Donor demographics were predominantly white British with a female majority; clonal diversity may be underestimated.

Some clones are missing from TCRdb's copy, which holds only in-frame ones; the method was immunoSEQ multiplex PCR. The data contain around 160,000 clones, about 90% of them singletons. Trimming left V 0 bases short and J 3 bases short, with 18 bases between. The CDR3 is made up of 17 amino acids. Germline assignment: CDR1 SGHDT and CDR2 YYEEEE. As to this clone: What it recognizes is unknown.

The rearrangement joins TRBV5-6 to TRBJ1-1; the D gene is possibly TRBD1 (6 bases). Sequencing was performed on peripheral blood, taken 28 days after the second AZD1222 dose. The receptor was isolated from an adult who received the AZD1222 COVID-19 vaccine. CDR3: CASSLASGLYRDTEAFF. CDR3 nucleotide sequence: TGTGCCAGCAGCTTGGCCTCGGGACTTTACAGGGACACTGAAGCTTTCTTT.